A single T cell receptor beta chain is shown here with its context. Patients from Seattle were sampled longitudinally, starting during active infection. The CDR3 has 15 amino acids. Per the germline V gene, CDR1 is DFQATT and CDR2 is SNEGSKA (reference sequence). The germline V and J ends were trimmed by 3 bases and 3 bases, with 17 bases remaining between them. In the source study's methods: How many nucleated cells were present was estimated from reference gene primer amplification. Sequencing was performed with immunoSEQ multiplex PCR; in TCRdb, only in-frame clones are kept and a portion is missing. That table furnishes V, J and clone size, whereas the DNA furnished D and trimming. Of 250,000 to 300,000 clones listed, 85% to 90% are singletons. This record belongs to a study of blood T cell repertoires in COVID-19. About the research overall: Both acute and convalescent COVID-19 samples were obtained from the United States, Italy and Spain.

This clonotype originated in a woman aged 25 to 39 with COVID-19, enrolled during active disease. What was sequenced was peripheral blood. V is TRBV20-1 and J is TRBJ1-2; D remains unclear. DNA for the CDR3: TGCAGTGCTAGTGCCCTTTCGGTGGGCCACTATGGCTACACCTTC. Amino acid sequence: CSASALSVGHYGYTF.